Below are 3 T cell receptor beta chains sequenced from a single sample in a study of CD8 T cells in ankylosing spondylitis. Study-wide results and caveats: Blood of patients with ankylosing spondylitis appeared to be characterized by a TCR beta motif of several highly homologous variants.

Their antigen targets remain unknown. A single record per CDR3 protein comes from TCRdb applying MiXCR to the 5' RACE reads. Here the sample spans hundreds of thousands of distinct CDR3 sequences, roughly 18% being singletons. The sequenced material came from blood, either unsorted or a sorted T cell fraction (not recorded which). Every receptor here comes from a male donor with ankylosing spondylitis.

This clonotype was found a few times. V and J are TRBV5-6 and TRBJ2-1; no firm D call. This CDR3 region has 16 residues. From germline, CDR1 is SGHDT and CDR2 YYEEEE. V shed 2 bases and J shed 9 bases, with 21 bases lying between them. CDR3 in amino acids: CASSLWFGPKTFEQFF. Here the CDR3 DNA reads TGTGCCAGCAGCTTATGGTTTGGACCGAAGACGTTTGAGCAGTTCTTC. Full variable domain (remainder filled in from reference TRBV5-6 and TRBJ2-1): DAGVTQSPTHLIKTRGQQVTLRCSPKSGHDTVSWYQQALGQGPQFIFQYYEEEERQRGNFPDRFSGHQFPNYSSELNVNALLLGDSALYLCASSLWFGPKTFEQFFGPGTRLTVL.

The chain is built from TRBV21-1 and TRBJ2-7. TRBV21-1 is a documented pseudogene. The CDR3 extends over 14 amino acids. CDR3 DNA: TGTGCCAGCAGCAAGGCTAGCGGACTCTACGAGCAGTACTTC. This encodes CASSKASGLYEQYF.

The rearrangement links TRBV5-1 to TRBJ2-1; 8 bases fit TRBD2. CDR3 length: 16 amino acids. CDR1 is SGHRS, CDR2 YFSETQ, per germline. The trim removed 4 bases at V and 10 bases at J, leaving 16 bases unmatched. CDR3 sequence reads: CASSPPRGREDLEQFF. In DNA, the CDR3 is TGCGCCAGCAGCCCCCCTCGGGGGCGGGAGGACCTAGAGCAGTTCTTC.